The following is a T cell receptor beta chain sequence with its context. These data originate in a study of CD8+CD57+ T cells in acquired aplastic anemia. Germline CDR1 reads LGHNA; CDR2 reads YNFKEQ. CDR3 length: 16 amino acids. V gave up 0 bases and J gave up 0 bases, with 12 bases separating them. TCR beta VDJ and CDR3 were profiled, and genomic DNA was the template. From the reads, TCRdb called clonotypes with MiXCR, one entry per CDR3 protein. The sample includes around 170,000 distinct CDR3 sequences, approximately 45% of them seen just once. This TCR was recovered from a human donor in good health. Sample: sorted CD4+, CD8+, or CD8+CD57+ T cells (not recorded which) from PBMCs. This chain uses TRBV4-2 with TRBJ2-7, with D uncertain. Here the CDR3 reads CASSQEGLRNSYEQYF. The DNA for the CDR3 is TGTGCCAGCAGCCAAGAAGGCCTGAGAAACTCCTACGAGCAGTACTTC.